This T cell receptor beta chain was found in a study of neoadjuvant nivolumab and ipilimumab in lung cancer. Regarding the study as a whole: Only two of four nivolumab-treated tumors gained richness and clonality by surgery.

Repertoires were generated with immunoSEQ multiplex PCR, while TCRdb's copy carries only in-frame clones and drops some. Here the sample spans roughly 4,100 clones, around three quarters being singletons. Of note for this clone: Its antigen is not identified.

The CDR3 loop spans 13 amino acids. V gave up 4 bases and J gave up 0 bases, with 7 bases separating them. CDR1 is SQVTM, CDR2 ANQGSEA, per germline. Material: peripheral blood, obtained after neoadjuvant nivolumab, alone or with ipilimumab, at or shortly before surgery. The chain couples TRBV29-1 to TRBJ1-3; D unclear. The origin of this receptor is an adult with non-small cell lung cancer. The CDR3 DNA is TGCAGCGTTGCAGTAAGCTCTGGAAACACCATATATTTT. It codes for CSVAVSSGNTIYF.